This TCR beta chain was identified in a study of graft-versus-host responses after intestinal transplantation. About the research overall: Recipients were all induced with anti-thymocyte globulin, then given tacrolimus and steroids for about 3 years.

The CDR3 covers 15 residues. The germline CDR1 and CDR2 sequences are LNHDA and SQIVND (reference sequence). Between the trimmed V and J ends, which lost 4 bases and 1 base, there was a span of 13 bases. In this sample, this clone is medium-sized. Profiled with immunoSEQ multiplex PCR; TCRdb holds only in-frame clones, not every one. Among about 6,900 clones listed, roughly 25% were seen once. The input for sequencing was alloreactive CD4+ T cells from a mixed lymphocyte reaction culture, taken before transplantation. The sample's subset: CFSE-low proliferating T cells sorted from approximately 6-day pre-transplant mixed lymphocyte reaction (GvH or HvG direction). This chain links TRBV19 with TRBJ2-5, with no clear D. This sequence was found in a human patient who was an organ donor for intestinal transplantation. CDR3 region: CASSKTGSRQETQYF. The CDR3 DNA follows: TGTGCCAGTAGTAAGACCGGCTCTCGCCAAGAGACCCAGTACTTC.